This T cell receptor beta chain stems from a study of blood T cell repertoires in COVID-19. On the study more broadly: Researchers got acute and convalescent COVID-19 samples from the United States, Italy and Spain.

J lost 7 bases, V lost 3 bases, and 9 bases had no gene match. This CDR3 is built from 14 residues. Germline V lookup: CDR1 DFQATT, CDR2 SNEGSKA (reference sequence). Libraries were prepared by immunoSEQ multiplex PCR; TCRdb keeps only in-frame clonotypes and omits some of them. Here the sample spans 150,000 to 200,000 clones, roughly 84% being singletons. The chain combines TRBV20-1 with TRBJ1-5, with TRBD1 matching 7 bases. Sample: PBMCs or T cells enriched from blood (not recorded which). The sequence derives from a woman in her 30s who had been exposed to COVID-19. The CDR3 loop reads CSASTDRVNQPQHF. CDR3 DNA: TGCAGTGCTAGTACCGACAGGGTAAACCAGCCCCAGCATTTT.